This T cell receptor (beta chain) was identified in a study of early T cells in non-severe SARS-CoV-2 infection. V lost 0 bases to trimming and J lost 2 bases, with 14 bases between them. CDR3 length: 16 residues. CDR1 is SGHRS, CDR2 YFSETQ, per germline. The library protocol tagged individual cDNA molecules with unique molecular identifiers. TCRdb fed the 5' RACE reads into MiXCR, producing one record per CDR3 protein. The sample includes about 110,000 distinct CDR3 sequences, roughly 13% seen only once; the top ten take around 4%. This TCR came from an adult who was a healthcare worker with PCR-confirmed SARS-CoV-2 infection or an uninfected control (not recorded which). Here the sequenced sample was whole blood, taken at baseline. This chain uses TRBV5-1 with TRBJ1-1; maybe TRBD1 (5 bases). Here the CDR3 DNA reads TGCGCCAGCAGCTTGGGAGAGGGGCAACTAAACACTGAAGCTTTCTTT. This translates into CASSLGEGQLNTEAFF.